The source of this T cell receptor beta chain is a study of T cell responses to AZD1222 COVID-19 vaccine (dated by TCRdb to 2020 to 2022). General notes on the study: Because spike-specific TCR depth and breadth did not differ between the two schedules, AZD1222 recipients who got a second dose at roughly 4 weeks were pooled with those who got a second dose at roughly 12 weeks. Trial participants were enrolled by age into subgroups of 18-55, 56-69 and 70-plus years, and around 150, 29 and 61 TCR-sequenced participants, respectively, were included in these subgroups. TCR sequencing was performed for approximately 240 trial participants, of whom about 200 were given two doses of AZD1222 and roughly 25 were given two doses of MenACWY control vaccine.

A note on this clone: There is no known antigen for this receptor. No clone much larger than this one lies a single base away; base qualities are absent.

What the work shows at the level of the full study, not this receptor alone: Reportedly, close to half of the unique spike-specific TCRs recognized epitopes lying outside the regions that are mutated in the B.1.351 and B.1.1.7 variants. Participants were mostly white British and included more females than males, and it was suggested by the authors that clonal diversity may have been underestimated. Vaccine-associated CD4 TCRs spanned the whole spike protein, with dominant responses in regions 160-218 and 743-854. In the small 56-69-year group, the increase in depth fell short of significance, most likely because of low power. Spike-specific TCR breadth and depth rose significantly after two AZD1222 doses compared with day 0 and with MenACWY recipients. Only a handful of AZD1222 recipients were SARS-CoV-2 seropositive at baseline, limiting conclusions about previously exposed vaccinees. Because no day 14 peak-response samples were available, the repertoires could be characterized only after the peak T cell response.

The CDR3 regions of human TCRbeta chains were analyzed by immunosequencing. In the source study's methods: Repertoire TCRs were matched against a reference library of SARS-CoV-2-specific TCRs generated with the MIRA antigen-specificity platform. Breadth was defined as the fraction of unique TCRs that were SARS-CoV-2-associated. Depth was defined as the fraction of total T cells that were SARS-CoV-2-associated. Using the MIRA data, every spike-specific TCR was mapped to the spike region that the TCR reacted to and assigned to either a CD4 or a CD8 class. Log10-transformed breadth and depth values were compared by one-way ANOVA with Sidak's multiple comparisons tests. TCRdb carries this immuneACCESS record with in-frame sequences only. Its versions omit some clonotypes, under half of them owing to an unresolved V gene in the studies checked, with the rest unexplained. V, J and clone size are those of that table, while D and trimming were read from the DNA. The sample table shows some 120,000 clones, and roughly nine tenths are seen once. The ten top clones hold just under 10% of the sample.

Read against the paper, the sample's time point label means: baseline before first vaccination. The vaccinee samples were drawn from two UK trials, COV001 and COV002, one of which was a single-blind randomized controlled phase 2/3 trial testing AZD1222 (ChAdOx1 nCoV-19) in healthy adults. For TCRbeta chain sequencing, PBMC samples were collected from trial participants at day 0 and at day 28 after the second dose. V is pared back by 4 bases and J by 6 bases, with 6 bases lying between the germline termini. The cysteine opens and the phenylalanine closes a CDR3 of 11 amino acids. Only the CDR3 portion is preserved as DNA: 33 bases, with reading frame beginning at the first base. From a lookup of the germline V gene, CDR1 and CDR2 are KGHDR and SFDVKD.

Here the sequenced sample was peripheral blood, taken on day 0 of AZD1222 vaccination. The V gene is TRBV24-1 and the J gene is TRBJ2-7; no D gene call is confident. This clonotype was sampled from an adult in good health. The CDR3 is CATSEGFEQYF. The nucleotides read TGTGCCACCAGTGAGGGGTTCGAGCAGTACTTC.